The next 25 T cell receptor beta chains were all read from a single sample in a study of cytomegalovirus exposure and HLA in healthy donors. In the PCR, 60 Vbeta and 13 Jbeta primers were used. TCRdb keeps only in-frame clones here, not all; method: immunoSEQ multiplex PCR. This table has more than 85,000 clones, around four fifths appearing once. Sequencing was performed on PBMCs. These receptors originate from a man aged 25 to 40 in good health and CMV-seropositive.

The gene calls are TRBV4-1 and TRBJ1-1; unclear D gene. V lost 1 base to trimming and J lost 5 bases, with 11 bases between them. Germline CDR1 and CDR2: MGHRA and YSYEKL. The CDR3 totals 14 residues. The CDR3 DNA sequence: TGCGCCAGCAGCCAAGGAGAGAGAGAGACTGAAGCTTTCTTT. Residues: CASSQGERETEAFF.

This clone was detected many times. V usage is TRBV19 and J usage is TRBJ2-7; 8 nucleotides line up with TRBD2. Per germline, CDR1 LNHDA and CDR2 SQIVND (reference sequence). CDR3 length: 15 amino acids. V was clipped by 6 bases and J by 2 bases; unmatched bases: 9. The CDR3, as DNA: TGTGCCAGTAGCCCCAGGGATAGCGGGGCCTACGAGCAGTACTTC. Protein: CASSPRDSGAYEQYF.

The chain combines TRBV30 with TRBJ1-1; no clear D gene. Germline V gene data show CDR1 as GTSNPN and CDR2 as SVGIG (reference sequence). This CDR3 region has 14 residues. The V gene lost 3 bases and the J gene lost 1 base, with 12 bases spanning the gap. The CDR3 DNA is TGTGCCTGGAGCGGTGGGCCGAAGAACACTGAAGCTTTCTTT. Translating it yields CAWSGGPKNTEAFF.

The V and J genes are TRBV6-5 and TRBJ2-7; D possibly corresponds to TRBD2 (6 bases). Trimming pared 10 bases from V and 3 bases from J, leaving 19 bases between. Germline loops: CDR1 MNHEY, CDR2 SVGAGI. The CDR3 contains 14 residues. The CDR3 bases are TGTGCCACGGCAAGGGACCGGCGGGGCTACGAGCAGTACTTC. Protein: CATARDRRGYEQYF.

This clone was seen only a few times. The chain carries TRBV11-2 and TRBJ1-1; no clear D. The CDR3 totals 13 residues. The V end lost 6 bases, the J end lost 4 bases, and 12 bases lay between the germline ends. The germline gives CDR1 SGHAT, CDR2 FQNNGV. Here the CDR3 DNA reads TGTGCCAGCAGGGCGGCTGGCCTCACTGAAGCTTTCTTT. This encodes CASRAAGLTEAFF. Looking up the rest from reference TRBV11-2 and TRBJ1-1 gives the full variable domain: EAGVAQSPRYKIIEKRQSVAFWCNPISGHATLYWYQQILGQGPKLLIQFQNNGVVDDSQLPKDRFSAERLKGVDSTLKIQPAKLEDSAVYLCASRAAGLTEAFFGQGTRLTVV.

The V gene is TRBV4-1, the J gene TRBJ1-1, with TRBD1 matching over 7 bases. The CDR3 covers 15 residues. CDR1 is MGHRA and CDR2 is YSYEKL in the germline V gene. V dropped 5 bases and J dropped 1; count of bases not matched to a gene: 7. The CDR3 bases are TGCGCCAGCAGCATTCCCGGGACAGAGAACACTGAAGCTTTCTTT. Translated: CASSIPGTENTEAFF.

The V call is TRBV5-4, the J call TRBJ2-5, with D unresolved. This CDR3 is 12 amino acids long. V gave up 2 bases and J gave up 5 bases, with 7 bases separating them. Germline V CDR1 and CDR2: SGHNT, YYREEE (reference sequence). The CDR3 DNA is TGTGCCAGCAGCTTTGACTCGGAGACCCAGTACTTC. This translates into CASSFDSETQYF.

V gene TRBV6-1 combines with J gene TRBJ2-2, with 8 bases lining up with TRBD2. CDR1 is MNHNS, CDR2 SASEGT, per germline. The J segment lost 4 bases and the V segment lost 5 bases, leaving 3 bases of the junction unmatched. The CDR3 is 14 amino acids. CDR3 amino acids: CASSPRGGTGELFF. CDR3 nucleotides: TGTGCCAGCAGTCCTCGGGGGGGCACCGGGGAGCTGTTTTTT.

The chain recombines TRBV7-3 with TRBJ2-1, with D possibly being TRBD2 (6 bases). The CDR3 sequence is 19 residues long. With 1 base removed from V and 7 bases from J, the gap between germline ends came to 26 bases. Per germline, CDR1 SGHTA and CDR2 FQGTGA. The CDR3 loop reads CASSLMGGGGERFSNEQFF. CDR3 bases: TGTGCCAGCAGCTTAATGGGTGGCGGCGGGGAGAGGTTTAGTAATGAGCAGTTCTTC.

The rearrangement uses TRBV6-6 and TRBJ2-7; weak D call: TRBD2 (5 bases). Germline V CDR1 and CDR2: MNHNY, SVGAGI (reference sequence). CDR3 size: 13 residues. Trimming removed 5 bases at V and 2 bases at J, with 10 bases between. The CDR3 coding sequence is TGTGCCAGCAGTCCCCGGGGAGCCTACGAGCAGTACTTC. This encodes CASSPRGAYEQYF.

J is TRBJ2-3 and V is TRBV7-9; 9 bases agree with TRBD2. This CDR3 contains 14 residues. Trimming took 2 bases from V and 3 from J; bases not matched to a gene: 0. CDR1 and CDR2 (germline): SEHNR, FQNEAQ (reference sequence). DNA of the CDR3: TGTGCCAGCAGCTTAAGCGGGGGGACAGATACGCAGTATTTT. It is translated as CASSLSGGTDTQYF.

On this clone: A junction end diverges from the germline sequence, so it may reflect a read error. J is TRBJ2-6 and V is TRBV7-9; D ambiguous. Germline V gene data show CDR1 as SEHNR and CDR2 as FQNEAQ (reference sequence). The CDR3 has 12 residues. This CDR3 reads CSSSISANVLTF. The CDR3 DNA reads TGTTCCAGCAGCATCAGTGCCAACGTCCTGACTTTC.

This chain uses TRBV11-3 with TRBJ1-1, with 11 bases that match TRBD1. Germline V lookup: CDR1 SGHNT, CDR2 YENEEA. The CDR3 length is 15 residues. The V gene end was trimmed by 1 base and the J gene end by 4 bases; junction bases not matched to a gene: 2. CDR3 residues: CASSLVGTGGTEAFF. The CDR3 nucleotides are TGTGCCAGCAGCTTAGTGGGGACAGGGGGCACTGAAGCTTTCTTT. Full variable domain (outside the CDR3, taken from reference TRBV11-3 and TRBJ1-1): EAGVVQSPRYKIIEKKQPVAFWCNPISGHNTLYWYLQNLGQGPELLIRYENEEAVDDSQLPKDRFSAERLKGVDSTLKIQPAELGDSAVYLCASSLVGTGGTEAFFGQGTRLTVV.

This clone was seen only once. CDR3 sequence reads: CASSLGSGPKNIQYF. As DNA, the CDR3 is TGTGCCAGCAGCTTGGGGTCAGGGCCAAAAAACATTCAGTACTTC. The chain joins TRBV5-4 to TRBJ2-4, with D tentatively TRBD1 (5 bases). The germline gives CDR1 SGHNT, CDR2 YYREEE (reference sequence). CDR3 length: 15 residues. V dropped 0 bases and J dropped 4 bases, with 11 bases sitting between them.

The V and J genes are TRBV11-1 and TRBJ2-5; D uncertain. Germline CDR1 SGHAT, CDR2 FQDESV (reference sequence). CDR3 size: 13 residues. V lost 6 bases, J lost 5 bases, and 13 bases lay in between. CDR3 protein: CASSPQFGETQYF. The CDR3 DNA is TGTGCCAGCAGTCCCCAATTCGGGGAGACCCAGTACTTC.

The chain combines TRBV29-1 with TRBJ2-3; possible D gene TRBD2, 5 bases. This CDR3 has 13 residues. V lost 6 bases to trimming and J lost 2 bases, with 12 bases between them. Germline CDR1 SQVTM, CDR2 ANQGSEA. In DNA, the CDR3 is TGCAGCGTCAAGGGCGGGCTCACAGATACGCAGTATTTT. This sequence encodes CSVKGGLTDTQYF.

The V and J genes are TRBV25-1 and TRBJ2-2; 10 positions agree with TRBD2. Germline lookup yields CDR1 MGHDK and CDR2 SYGVNS. The CDR3 runs to 16 residues. V shed 6 bases and J 4 bases; nucleotides not matched to a gene: 8. CDR3 bases: TGTGCCAGCAGCGTGAGCGGGGGGGCCATCACCGGGGAGCTGTTTTTT. Amino acids: CASSVSGGAITGELFF.

The chain recombines TRBV4-3 with TRBJ2-7, with unresolved D. Germline CDR1 reads LGHNA; CDR2 reads YSLEER. Deletions cut 4 bases from V and 3 bases from J, with 10 bases between. CDR3 length equals 13 residues. CDR3 DNA: TGCGCCAGCAGCCGAGCTTTGCACTACGAGCAGTACTTC. Protein product: CASSRALHYEQYF.

The chain has TRBV7-8 and TRBJ2-7; 9 nucleotides match TRBD2. The CDR3 has 18 amino acids. V was pared by 1 base and J by 2 bases, with 12 bases of the junction left unmatched. From germline, CDR1 is SGHVS and CDR2 FQNEAQ. In nucleotides, the CDR3 is TGTGCCAGCAGCTTAGAGGGCGGGAGGGCAGACTTGACCTACGAGCAGTACTTC. It specifies CASSLEGGRADLTYEQYF.

V is TRBV10-3 and J is TRBJ2-2, with 15 bases matching TRBD2. The germline gives CDR1 ENHRY, CDR2 SYGVKD. V was clipped by 6 bases and J by 3 bases; unmatched bases: 11. The CDR3 runs 19 residues. CDR3 amino acids: CAIRRGTSGGTLHTGELFF. Written as DNA, the CDR3 is TGTGCCATCAGGCGCGGGACTAGCGGGGGGACTCTTCACACCGGGGAGCTGTTTTTT.

Of note for this clone: Compared with germline, one end of the junction differs, possibly owing to a read error. This rearrangement joins TRBV5-1 to TRBJ2-3, with 7 nucleotides matching TRBD2. CDR1 SGHRS and CDR2 YFSETQ come from the germline V gene. The length of the CDR3 is 14 residues. The DNA of the CDR3 is TGCGCCAGCAGCACCGGACTAGAAACAGGTACGCAGTATTTT. The encoded protein is CASSTGLETGTQYF.

The chain links TRBV29-1 to TRBJ1-3; D ambiguous. Trimming stripped 2 bases from V and 6 bases from J, with 8 bases between. The CDR3 runs to 12 residues. Per germline, CDR1 SQVTM and CDR2 ANQGSEA. The CDR3 loop is CSVETVPNTIYF. Here the CDR3 DNA reads TGCAGCGTTGAAACAGTACCAAACACCATATATTTT.

The chain carries TRBV10-3 and TRBJ1-2; TRBD1 matches 9 bases. J was trimmed by 0 bases and V by 5 bases; bases with no gene match: 7. Germline CDR1 is ENHRY and CDR2 is SYGVKD. This CDR3 comprises 16 residues. CDR3 region: CAISPDRGRTNYGYTF. The CDR3 DNA follows: TGTGCCATCAGTCCGGACAGGGGTCGGACTAACTATGGCTACACCTTC.

This clone turned up a few times. V usage is TRBV2 and J usage is TRBJ2-7, with D perhaps TRBD2 (6 bases). Between the trimmed V and J ends, which lost 6 bases and 0 bases, there was a span of 12 bases. Per germline, CDR1 SNHLY and CDR2 FYNNEI. The CDR3 has 14 amino acids. The CDR3 nucleotides read TGTGCCAGCAGGCGCGGGGTCCGCTCCTACGAGCAGTACTTC. Translated, it gives CASRRGVRSYEQYF.

V is TRBV5-6 and J is TRBJ2-2, with 7 bases identical to TRBD1. This CDR3 spans 15 amino acids. Germline lookup yields CDR1 SGHDT and CDR2 YYEEEE. Losses at the gene ends were 4 bases for V and 4 bases for J; bases not matched to a gene: 7. CDR3 residues: CASSRRQGSTGELFF. The CDR3, as DNA: TGTGCCAGCAGCCGACGACAGGGAAGCACCGGGGAGCTGTTTTTT.